The 22 T cell receptor beta chains in this list originate from one sample, sequenced in a study of early T cells in non-severe SARS-CoV-2 infection. From the 5' RACE reads, TCRdb called clonotypes with MiXCR, one entry per CDR3 protein. The table lists about 60,000 distinct CDR3 sequences, 8% to 9% of them singletons. The material sequenced was whole blood. Source of these receptors: an adult who was a healthcare worker with PCR-confirmed SARS-CoV-2 infection or an uninfected control (not recorded which).

This clonotype was seen only a few times. The chain carries TRBV11-1 and TRBJ2-4, with D maybe TRBD1 (5 bases). Between the trimmed V and J ends, which lost 3 bases and 3 bases, there was a span of 18 bases. The CDR3 is made up of 17 amino acids. Germline assignment: CDR1 SGHAT and CDR2 FQDESV (reference sequence). In nucleotides, the CDR3 is TGTGCCAGCAGCTTTTTTAGGGCAGGGCAGGACAAAAACATTCAGTACTTC. This sequence encodes CASSFFRAGQDKNIQYF. The variable domain in full, with the rest retrieved from reference TRBV11-1 and TRBJ2-4, is EAEVAQSPRYKITEKSQAVAFWCDPISGHATLYWYRQILGQGPELLVQFQDESVVDDSQLPKDRFSAERLKGVDSTLKIQPAELGDSAMYLCASSFFRAGQDKNIQYFGAGTRLSVL.

The J gene is TRBJ1-1, the V gene TRBV10-2, with no clear D. CDR1 WSHSY and CDR2 SAAADI come from the germline V gene. The CDR3 extends over 14 amino acids. V lost 3 bases and J lost 1, with 9 bases in between. CDR3 protein: CASSDDLGNTEAFF. CDR3 in DNA: TGCGCCAGCAGTGATGACTTAGGGAACACTGAAGCTTTCTTT.

This clonotype was counted many times. The chain couples TRBV6-2 or TRBV6-3 to TRBJ1-2, with D hard to call. The CDR3 covers 19 residues. Germline loops: CDR1 MNHEY, CDR2 SVGEGT. Trimming took off 2 bases at V and 4 bases at J, with 26 bases between the two ends. Here the CDR3 reads CASSYPSEAPTGPGYGYTF. CDR3 nucleotides: TGTGCCAGCAGTTACCCCAGTGAAGCCCCGACTGGGCCCGGCTATGGCTACACCTTC.

This clonotype was recorded many times. The rearrangement links TRBV24-1 to TRBJ2-1; 8 bases are a match to TRBD2. The ends lost 7 bases at V and 9 bases at J; junction bases unmatched: 4. This CDR3 is 12 amino acids long. Germline V gene data show CDR1 as KGHDR and CDR2 as SFDVKD. In DNA, the CDR3 is TGTGCCACCAGCGGGGGGGATACTGAGCAGTTCTTC. Translating it yields CATSGGDTEQFF.

At least ten counts were recorded for this clonotype. V and J are TRBV28 and TRBJ2-7; D possibly uses TRBD1 or TRBD2 (5 bases each). CDR3 length: 16 amino acids. The V and J ends lost 6 bases and 0 bases respectively, with 18 bases between them. Germline CDR1 MDHEN, CDR2 SYDVKM. CDR3 nucleotide sequence: TGTGCCAGCAGCCCCACCGGGACCAAGATCTCCTACGAGCAGTACTTC. This encodes CASSPTGTKISYEQYF.

This clonotype has at least ten counts. V gene TRBV20-1 combines with J gene TRBJ2-7; D uncertain. The ends were cut back, 0 bases at V and 3 bases at J, with 9 bases in the middle. This CDR3 has 13 amino acids. Germline V lookup: CDR1 DFQATT, CDR2 SNEGSKA (reference sequence). CDR3 in amino acids: CSAREITIYEQYF. The CDR3 nucleotides are TGCAGTGCTAGAGAGATAACTATCTACGAGCAGTACTTC.

This chain connects TRBV2 to TRBJ2-2; D tentatively reads TRBD1 or TRBD2 (5 bases each). Per the germline V gene, CDR1 is SNHLY and CDR2 is FYNNEI. V gave up 1 base and J gave up 6 bases, with 6 bases separating them. CDR3 size: 13 residues. Here the CDR3 DNA reads TGTGCCAGCAGTGAAGGAGGGGCCGGGGAGCTGTTTTTT. It translates to CASSEGGAGELFF.

This clonotype occurred a few times. The chain carries TRBV14 and TRBJ1-1; 11 nucleotides agree with TRBD1. The CDR3 covers 15 residues. Trimming took 3 bases from V and 4 from J; bases not matched to a gene: 4. Germline CDR1 reads SGHDN; CDR2 reads FVKESK. This chain's CDR3 is CASSQPGTGGTEAFF. CDR3 in DNA: TGTGCCAGCAGCCAGCCCGGGACAGGGGGCACTGAAGCTTTCTTT.

With regard to this clonotype: A much larger clone differs by one base, so this may be a read error. The chain uses TRBV3-1 and TRBJ2-7; 7 nucleotides agree with TRBD2. CDR3 length: 12 amino acids. The germline CDR1 and CDR2 sequences are LGHDT and YNNKEL (reference sequence). Written as DNA, the CDR3 is TGTGCCAGCAGCCTAAGGGGAGGGGAGCATTACTTC. Protein sequence: CASSLRGGEHYF.

This clonotype has only a few counts. The chain joins TRBV20-1 to TRBJ1-2, with 8 positions matching TRBD1. Trimming took 2 bases from V and 0 from J; bases not matched to a gene: 8. The CDR3 is 16 residues long. In germline, CDR1 is DFQATT, CDR2 SNEGSKA (reference sequence). The CDR3 nucleotides are TGCAGTGCTAGACTCTCTGGACAGGGAGCTAACTATGGCTACACCTTC. Amino acids: CSARLSGQGANYGYTF.

A few counts support this clonotype. V is TRBV11-3 and J is TRBJ2-7; TRBD2 matches 9 bases. The trim removed 2 bases at V and 2 bases at J, leaving 7 bases unmatched. The CDR3 has 16 amino acids. CDR1 SGHNT and CDR2 YENEEA come from the germline V gene. Here the CDR3 reads CASSLFRGRATYEQYF. Here the CDR3 DNA reads TGTGCCAGCAGCTTATTCCGCGGGAGGGCAACCTACGAGCAGTACTTC.

This clonotype came up many times. This sequence joins TRBV3-1 and TRBJ2-1; D not resolved. V was clipped by 4 bases and J by 4 bases, with 8 bases between them. CDR1 and CDR2 from the germline V gene are LGHDT and YNNKEL (reference sequence). This CDR3 is built from 13 residues. The CDR3 sequence: CASSLRLYNEQFF. The CDR3 DNA follows: TGTGCCAGCAGCCTCCGGTTATACAATGAGCAGTTCTTC.

This clonotype was detected only a few times. The rearrangement uses TRBV2 and TRBJ2-3; D is ambiguous. Trimming took 6 bases from V and 0 from J, leaving 13 bases between them. Germline-derived CDR1 and CDR2 are SNHLY and FYNNEI. CDR3 length equals 15 residues. CDR3 DNA: TGTGCCAGCAGCGGGCAAGCCCAAAGCACAGATACGCAGTATTTT. Its protein product is CASSGQAQSTDTQYF.

This clonotype was counted ten times or more. The J gene is TRBJ1-1, the V gene TRBV12-3 or TRBV12-4; D not resolved. The V gene lost 7 bases and the J gene lost 5 bases, with 14 bases spanning the gap. The CDR3 spans 13 residues. This CDR3 reads CASTPRERTEAFF. CDR3 nucleotide sequence: TGTGCCAGCACCCCACGGGAGAGGACTGAAGCTTTCTTT.

This clonotype has a count of ten or more. This chain links TRBV5-1 with TRBJ2-5; 9 bases are shared with TRBD1. The CDR3 totals 16 residues. CDR1 and CDR2 from the germline V gene are SGHRS and YFSETQ. The V segment lost 1 base and the J segment 5 bases; nucleotides outside the gene matches: 9. CDR3 region: CASSLMGQGQGETQYF. CDR3 nucleotide sequence: TGCGCCAGCAGCTTGATGGGACAAGGACAGGGGGAGACCCAGTACTTC. Drawing the rest from reference TRBV5-1 and TRBJ2-5, the complete variable domain is KAGVTQTPRYLIKTRGQQVTLSCSPISGHRSVSWYQQTPGQGLQFLFEYFSETQRNKGNFPGRFSGRQFSNSRSEMNVSTLELGDSALYLCASSLMGQGQGETQYFGPGTRLLVL.

This clonotype was counted many times. An end of the junction does not agree with germline; a read error may underlie this. V is TRBV11-2 and J is TRBJ2-2; D unresolved. Germline CDR1 SGHAT, CDR2 FQNNGV. The CDR3 runs 13 residues. The CDR3 region is CASSLENSGELFF. DNA of the CDR3: TGTGCCAGCAGCCTAGAGAACTCCGGGGAGCTGTTTTTT.

This clonotype was found many times. V is TRBV5-6 and J is TRBJ2-5; D is unclear. CDR1 is SGHDT, CDR2 YYEEEE, per germline. Deletions cut 4 bases from V and 3 bases from J, with 4 bases between. The CDR3 spans 11 residues. The CDR3 sequence is CASSVEETQYF. CDR3 nucleotide sequence: TGTGCCAGCAGCGTCGAAGAGACCCAGTACTTC.

This clonotype was counted at least ten times. The chain employs TRBV29-1 and TRBJ1-4; weak D call: TRBD1 (5 bases). The CDR3 extends over 14 amino acids. Germline CDR1 SQVTM, CDR2 ANQGSEA. The V end lost 6 bases, the J end lost 2 bases, and 13 bases lay between the germline ends. DNA of the CDR3: TGCAGCGTCGATTTCGGGGCCACTAATGAAAAACTGTTTTTT. It encodes CSVDFGATNEKLFF.

This clonotype came up many times. V usage is TRBV7-9 and J usage is TRBJ2-3; D ambiguous. This CDR3 comprises 12 residues. Trimming cost V 5 bases and J 4 bases, with 7 bases left between them. Germline loops: CDR1 SEHNR, CDR2 FQNEAQ (reference sequence). CDR3 region: CASSPEADTQYF. The CDR3 DNA sequence: TGTGCCAGCAGCCCCGAAGCAGATACGCAGTATTTT.

The chain employs TRBV28 and TRBJ2-7; D call uncertain. There are 12 residues in the CDR3. V was trimmed by 2 bases and J by 5 bases, leaving 7 bases between them. Looked up from germline, CDR1 is MDHEN and CDR2 is SYDVKM. CDR3: CASSLTTHEQYF. CDR3 nucleotide sequence: TGTGCCAGCAGTTTAACTACCCACGAGCAGTACTTC.

V usage is TRBV14 and J usage is TRBJ2-1, with D tentatively TRBD1 or TRBD2 (6 bases each). CDR1 and CDR2 (germline): SGHDN, FVKESK. The germline V and J ends were trimmed by 4 bases and 4 bases, with 17 bases remaining between them. The length of the CDR3 is 16 residues. For the CDR3, the DNA is TGTGCCAGCAGCCCCTGGAGGGGGACACCTTACAATGAGCAGTTCTTC. It codes for CASSPWRGTPYNEQFF. Using reference TRBV14 and TRBJ2-1 for the parts outside the CDR3, the full variable domain is EAGVTQFPSHSVIEKGQTVTLRCDPISGHDNLYWYRRVMGKEIKFLLHFVKESKQDESGMPNNRFLAERTGGTYSTLKVQPAELEDSGVYFCASSPWRGTPYNEQFFGPGTRLTVL.

This clonotype came up many times. The CDR3 is CASSFGYSGGYTF. DNA of the CDR3: TGTGCCAGCAGTTTCGGCTATTCCGGCGGCTACACCTTC. This rearrangement joins TRBV12-3 or TRBV12-4 to TRBJ1-2; D gene unclear. The V gene lost 3 bases and the J gene lost 8 bases, with 13 bases spanning the gap. The CDR3 contains 13 residues.